One and the same sample provided the 28 T cell receptor beta chains below, sequenced in a study of blood T cell repertoires in COVID-19. Produced via immunoSEQ multiplex PCR; TCRdb's table is partial and in-frame only. Of some 150,000 clones listed, around nine tenths were seen once; the top ten hold more than 6.5%. The sample was peripheral blood. These receptors originate from a woman aged 50 to 65 with active or convalescent COVID-19.

The rearrangement links TRBV11-3 to TRBJ2-2, with D tentatively TRBD1 (6 bases). The CDR3 runs 14 residues. CDR1 SGHNT and CDR2 YENEEA come from the germline V gene. Deletions cut 1 base from V and 6 bases from J, with 9 bases between. DNA of the CDR3: TGTGCCAGCAGCTTAGGAGGGGGATCCGGGGAGCTGTTTTTT. It yields the protein CASSLGGGSGELFF.

The V gene is TRBV4-2, the J gene TRBJ2-1; 10 nucleotides align to TRBD1. The trim removed 0 bases at V and 5 bases at J, leaving 4 bases unmatched. This CDR3 spans 16 amino acids. The germline V gene encodes CDR1 LGHNA and CDR2 YNFKEQ. The CDR3 spells CASSQDEGQGNNEQFF. DNA of the CDR3: TGTGCCAGCAGCCAAGATGAGGGACAGGGGAACAATGAGCAGTTCTTC.

V is TRBV5-4 and J is TRBJ1-1; 10 nucleotides align to TRBD1. The germline V gene encodes CDR1 SGHNT and CDR2 YYREEE (reference sequence). The trim removed 4 bases at V and 10 bases at J, leaving 4 bases unmatched. The CDR3 has 12 amino acids. In nucleotides, the CDR3 is TGTGCCAGCAGCATTGACAGGGGGCGAGCTTTCTTT. Its protein is CASSIDRGRAFF. Full variable domain (rest looked up from reference TRBV5-4 and TRBJ1-1): ETGVTQSPTHLIKTRGQQVTLRCSSQSGHNTVSWYQQALGQGPQFIFQYYREEENGRGNFPPRFSGLQFPNYSSELNVNALELDDSALYLCASSIDRGRAFFGQGTRLTVV.

Written as DNA, the CDR3 is TGTGCCAGCAGTCTTACGGCGGGACCTCAAGATACGCAGTATTTT. It encodes CASSLTAGPQDTQYF. V usage is TRBV28 and J usage is TRBJ2-3; weak D call: TRBD2 (6 bases). Germline V gene lookup returns CDR1 MDHEN and CDR2 SYDVKM. V was cut by 5 bases and J by 5 bases, with 17 bases left in between. This CDR3 contains 15 residues. Looking up the rest from reference TRBV28 and TRBJ2-3 gives the full variable domain: DVKVTQSSRYLVKRTGEKVFLECVQDMDHENMFWYRQDPGLGLRLIYFSYDVKMKEKGDIPEGYSVSREKKERFSLILESASTNQTSMYLCASSLTAGPQDTQYFGPGTRLTVL.

This chain uses TRBV15 with TRBJ1-4, with TRBD1 matching over 9 bases. Germline trimming cut 5 bases from V and 7 bases from J; bases unmatched to any gene: 8. The CDR3 is made up of 15 amino acids. Germline CDR1 reads LNHNV; CDR2 reads YYDKDF (reference sequence). The CDR3 loop reads CATSRGTGTSEKLFF. The DNA of the CDR3 is TGTGCCACCAGCCGCGGGACAGGGACTTCTGAAAAACTGTTTTTT.

The J gene is TRBJ2-1, the V gene TRBV27; TRBD1 aligns across 9 bases. V lost 4 bases to trimming and J lost 4 bases; unmatched junction nucleotides: 11. CDR3 length equals 17 residues. Germline V gene lookup returns CDR1 MNHEY and CDR2 SMNVEV (reference sequence). CDR3 amino acids: CASSSKTDRGHYNEQFF. Here the CDR3 DNA reads TGTGCCAGCAGTTCGAAGACGGACAGGGGTCATTACAATGAGCAGTTCTTC.

The chain couples TRBV6-5 to TRBJ2-3; 8 bases line up with TRBD1. Germline CDR1 MNHEY, CDR2 SVGAGI. The CDR3 length is 14 residues. V trimming: 9 bases; J trimming: 3 bases; junction bases outside the gene matches: 8. The CDR3 coding sequence is TGTGCCAGTCGATTAGGACAGGGTACAGATACGCAGTATTTT. Translated, it gives CASRLGQGTDTQYF.

This clone was seen more than once but under ten times. V gene TRBV7-2 combines with J gene TRBJ2-1; 11 bases are shared with TRBD2. V dropped 4 bases and J dropped 5; count of bases not matched to a gene: 4. From germline, CDR1 is SGHTA and CDR2 FQGNSA. The length of the CDR3 is 15 residues. The DNA for the CDR3 is TGTGCCAGCAGCTCGCTAGCGGGGGGAAACAATGAGCAGTTCTTC. Its protein product is CASSSLAGGNNEQFF.

This clone occurred a few times. The chain links TRBV28 to TRBJ1-1; D remains ambiguous. Trimming stripped 3 bases from V and 4 bases from J, with 15 bases between. The CDR3 is 15 amino acids. CDR1 MDHEN and CDR2 SYDVKM come from the germline V gene. The CDR3 region has the DNA TGTGCCAGCAGTTTGGGCAGAGGGTTTCGCACTGAAGCTTTCTTT. Translation gives CASSLGRGFRTEAFF.

About this clone: Relative to the germline gene, one junction end is altered; a read error may explain this. The chain is built from TRBV7-7 and TRBJ1-4; D not certain. This CDR3 has 15 amino acids. Germline CDR1 is SSHAT and CDR2 is FNYEAQ (reference sequence). For the CDR3, the DNA is TGTGCTAGCAGCTTAGTAGCGGGCTCTAATGAAAAACTGTTTTTT. Translating it yields CASSLVAGSNEKLFF.

J is TRBJ2-1 and V is TRBV25-1; D is unresolved. This CDR3 spans 11 amino acids. CDR1 is MGHDK, CDR2 SYGVNS, per germline. V lost 2 bases and J lost 11, with 7 bases in between. This CDR3 is CASSENFKQFF. CDR3 DNA sequence: TGTGCCAGCAGTGAAAACTTCAAGCAGTTCTTC.

In this sample, this clone turned up a few times. The rearrangement uses TRBV20-1 and TRBJ2-7; the D gene is possibly TRBD2 (5 bases). Trimming removed 3 bases from V and 2 bases from J, with 8 bases in between. From germline, CDR1 is DFQATT and CDR2 SNEGSKA (reference sequence). CDR3 size: 12 residues. The chain's CDR3 is CSASPGTYEQYF. In nucleotides, the CDR3 is TGCAGTGCTAGTCCCGGGACCTACGAGCAGTACTTC.

The genes are TRBV28 and TRBJ1-2; TRBD1 matches 9 bases. There are 15 residues in the CDR3. The J segment lost 8 bases and the V segment lost 5 bases, leaving 12 bases of the junction unmatched. Germline loops: CDR1 MDHEN, CDR2 SYDVKM. CDR3 nucleotides: TGTGCCAGCAGTCCAGGGGGGACAGGGAAAGGAGGCTACACCTTC. It yields the protein CASSPGGTGKGGYTF.

This clone was recorded only once. The V and J genes are TRBV7-8 and TRBJ2-6; the match to TRBD2 covers 10 bases. Trimming cost V 2 bases and J 0 bases; bases outside gene matches: 4. Germline CDR1 is SGHVS and CDR2 is FQNEAQ. The CDR3 extends over 18 amino acids. As DNA, the CDR3 is TGTGCCAGCAGCTTAACTAGCGGGGCGCTCTCTGGGGCCAACGTCCTGACTTTC. As protein: CASSLTSGALSGANVLTF.

The V call is TRBV28, the J call TRBJ1-1; 9 bases map to TRBD1. This CDR3 region has 17 residues. Germline-derived CDR1 and CDR2 are MDHEN and SYDVKM. V was clipped by 4 bases and J by 6 bases; unmatched bases: 15. CDR3 nucleotides: TGTGCCAGCAGTTCCCTGGGGACAGGGCTGACCGAGGCTGAAGCTTTCTTT. It yields the protein CASSSLGTGLTEAEAFF.

The rearrangement links TRBV7-2 to TRBJ2-1, with D perhaps TRBD1 (6 bases). The V gene's germline CDR1 is SGHTA and CDR2 FQGNSA. V lost 4 bases, J lost 0 bases, and 10 bases lay in between. This CDR3 is built from 15 residues. Here the CDR3 DNA reads TGTGCCAGCAGCTCGGACAGCAACTCCTACAATGAGCAGTTCTTC. It is translated as CASSSDSNSYNEQFF.

The chain carries TRBV29-1 and TRBJ1-2; TRBD1 might be the D (6 bases). Germline CDR1 SQVTM, CDR2 ANQGSEA. Trimming removed 4 bases from V and 5 bases from J, with 8 bases in between. The CDR3 extends over 11 amino acids. As DNA, the CDR3 is TGCAGCGTTGGACAGGAGTATGGCTACACCTTC. Residues: CSVGQEYGYTF.

The rearrangement uses TRBV30 and TRBJ1-5; tentative D call: TRBD1 (5 bases). CDR3 size: 9 residues. V lost 5 bases to trimming and J lost 14 bases, with 10 bases between them. Germline CDR1 reads GTSNPN; CDR2 reads SVGIG (reference sequence). As DNA, the CDR3 is TGTGCCTGGGGGGTCAGGGAGCATTTT. As protein: CAWGVREHF.

The genes are TRBV7-2 and TRBJ1-5, with a weak D call TRBD1 (6 bases). V shed 4 bases and J shed 6 bases, with 10 bases lying between them. The length of the CDR3 is 13 residues. Germline V lookup: CDR1 SGHTA, CDR2 FQGNSA. The CDR3 coding sequence is TGTGCCAGCAGCTCAGAACAGGGTCAGCCCCAGCATTTT. Encoded protein: CASSSEQGQPQHF.

The V call is TRBV7-9, the J call TRBJ1-1; 12 nucleotides agree with TRBD1. This CDR3 has 14 amino acids. The V and J ends lost 3 bases and 8 bases, in that order; junction bases with no gene match: 4. Germline lookup yields CDR1 SEHNR and CDR2 FQNEAQ (reference sequence). The CDR3 bases are TGTGCCAGCAGCTTTACCGGGACAGGGGGCGAAGCTTTCTTT. Its translation: CASSFTGTGGEAFF.

The chain joins TRBV10-3 to TRBJ1-2; 7 bases line up with TRBD1. Germline trimming cut 10 bases from V and 6 bases from J; bases unmatched to any gene: 14. Looked up from germline, CDR1 is ENHRY and CDR2 is SYGVKD. The CDR3 consists of 14 residues. For the CDR3, the DNA is TGTGCCAACCGCGACAGGGAGGAGGCCGATGGCTACACCTTC. Its translation: CANRDREEADGYTF.

The chain links TRBV2 to TRBJ1-2; 9 bases agree with TRBD1. The V gene's germline CDR1 is SNHLY and CDR2 FYNNEI. This CDR3 is built from 14 residues. V dropped 4 bases and J dropped 5; count of bases not matched to a gene: 5. CDR3 DNA sequence: TGTGCCAGCAGTGTACAGGGGGCGGAGTATGGCTACACCTTC. Translating gives CASSVQGAEYGYTF.

The genes are TRBV30 and TRBJ1-1; possibly TRBD1 for D (5 bases). Germline lookup yields CDR1 GTSNPN and CDR2 SVGIG (reference sequence). V lost 0 bases, J lost 7 bases, and 15 bases lay in between. This CDR3 has 14 residues. CDR3 sequence (DNA): TGTGCCTGGAGTGTAGCCCGACGGACAAATGAAGCTTTCTTT. It codes for CAWSVARRTNEAFF. The variable domain in full, with the rest retrieved from reference TRBV30 and TRBJ1-1, is SQTIHQWPATLVQPVGSPLSLECTVEGTSNPNLYWYRQAAGRGLQLLFYSVGIGQISSEVPQNLSASRPQDRQFILSSKKLLLSDSGFYLCAWSVARRTNEAFFGQGTRLTVV.

CDR3: CASSGPVAGVTYNEQFF. CDR3 sequence (DNA): TGTGCCAGCAGCGGCCCCGTGGCGGGAGTCACCTACAATGAGCAGTTCTTC. J is TRBJ2-1 and V is TRBV5-5; 7 bases map to TRBD2. V lost 4 bases, J lost 2 bases, and 12 bases stayed unmatched. Germline V CDR1 and CDR2: SGHKS, YYEKEE (reference sequence). The CDR3 extends over 17 amino acids.

The chain combines TRBV5-1 with TRBJ1-1, with D unclear. The V gene lost 1 base and the J gene lost 1 base, with 11 bases spanning the gap. From germline, CDR1 is SGHRS and CDR2 YFSETQ. This CDR3 contains 15 residues. CDR3 DNA: TGCGCCAGCAGCTTGTTGCCAGAACCGAACACTGAAGCTTTCTTT. It is translated as CASSLLPEPNTEAFF.

The chain is built from TRBV6-2 or TRBV6-3 and TRBJ1-5; D is unclear. Germline V lookup: CDR1 MNHEY, CDR2 SVGEGT. The CDR3 is 13 residues long. V lost 2 bases to trimming and J lost 4 bases, with 6 bases between them. The CDR3 DNA sequence: TGTGCCAGCAGTTACATGGCAAATCAGCCCCAGCATTTT. It yields the protein CASSYMANQPQHF.

This chain connects TRBV5-1 to TRBJ1-6; no reliable D call. Germline V gives CDR1 SGHRS, CDR2 YFSETQ. V was cut by 4 bases and J by 0 bases, with 14 bases left in between. This CDR3 region has 17 residues. The CDR3 spells CASSPHREDSYNSPLHF. The CDR3 DNA reads TGCGCCAGCAGCCCCCATCGGGAAGACTCCTATAATTCACCCCTCCACTTT.

V gene TRBV13 combines with J gene TRBJ1-1; 8 nucleotides line up with TRBD1. CDR3 length: 15 residues. Germline V gives CDR1 PRHDT, CDR2 FYEKMQ (reference sequence). The V gene end was trimmed by 5 bases and the J gene end by 5 bases; junction bases not matched to a gene: 10. For the CDR3, the DNA is TGTGCCAGCAGCCTATTGGGCAGGGGGCTTACTGAAGCTTTCTTT. It translates to CASSLLGRGLTEAFF.